This T cell receptor beta chain was captured in a study of blood T cell repertoires in COVID-19 (dated by TCRdb to 2020 to 2022). In the study overall: Collaborator samples came from the United States, Italy and Spain and covered acute and convalescent phases of COVID-19. The prospective study material was composed of cDNA or gDNA derived from T cells, B-cell-depleted T cells, or PBMCs. Deeply sampled blood TCRbeta repertoires from subjects exposed to, actively infected with, or recovered from COVID-19 were included in the dataset. The repertoires were made available in a free public database intended to serve as a resource for research on the immune response to SARS-CoV-2. Samples came from the ongoing ImmuneRACE study (first 160 participants) plus 1,254 subjects from 6 global collaborators. Sample metadata almost always included a de-identified subject ID, COVID-19 status, age in years and sex. Where HLA class I and class II types were available, the types were taken from metadata supplied by the sample provider, not from assay-based typing. The research as a whole found: Clinical and demographic metadata were provided uncurated, with the amount varying by source and participant.

TCRbeta CDR3 regions were amplified from genomic DNA using the immunoSEQ Assay, a bias-controlled multiplex PCR. The study's own analysis went as follows. Nucleated cell counts per sample were estimated from amplification of reference gene primers within the assay. To quantify the absolute abundance of each unique TCRbeta CDR3 rearrangement, sequence reads were collapsed and filtered. For each sample, productive Simpson clonality was calculated as the square root of Simpson's diversity index across productive rearrangements. Not all clones reach the TCRdb copy of this immuneACCESS table, which keeps in-frame sequences only. Checked studies attribute under half of the gap to unresolved V genes and leave the rest unexplained. V and J calls and clone size come straight from that table; D and trimming were deduced from the DNA. The sample table contains about 120,000 clones; only one count was recorded for about 80% of them. 30% to 45% of the sample is in the top ten clones.

This clone was observed a few times. Its target antigen remains unknown. Base qualities are not provided; no much larger clone lies one nucleotide away. Each collaborating institution followed its own protocols to collect whole blood in K2EDTA tubes. For TCRbeta analysis, collaborators shipped samples in one of three forms: frozen whole blood, isolated PBMCs, or DNA extracted from either of those sample types. This clonotype was sampled from a middle-aged man with active or convalescent COVID-19. Sequenced material: peripheral blood.

The nucleotide sequence reads TGTGCCAGTACCTACGGCGGGGGTGGGACCGGGGAGCTGTTTTTT. This encodes CASTYGGGGTGELFF. Recombination connected TRBV19 to TRBJ2-2, and 7 bases in between align with TRBD2. Taken from cysteine to phenylalanine, the CDR3 has 15 residues. The entry retains the CDR3 DNA only, 45 bases that are in frame from base 1. V has 7 bases trimmed and J has 5 bases trimmed; junction bases matching no gene number 10. From a lookup of the germline V gene (reference sequence), CDR1 and CDR2 are LNHDA and SQIVND.